This is a list of T cell receptor beta chains from one sample in a study of siplizumab effects on memory and regulatory T cells. Clones were sequenced by immunoSEQ multiplex PCR, and TCRdb holds only the in-frame ones, with some missing. The data contain roughly 120,000 clones, around 92% of them singletons. Sequenced input: Tregs sorted from blood. These receptors were obtained from a human donor in good health. Both conserved end residues are part of each CDR3. D genes are given only for firm matches. Clone size is not always given. Where it is, it says once, few, many or a class for expanded clones.

NA | TRBD1 | TRBJ2-7 | TRBV11-2 | TGTGCCAGCAGCTTAGATCCGAACAGGGGAGCCGAGCAGTACTTC | CASSLDPNRGAEQYF
NA | NA | TRBJ1-2 | TRBV6-1 | TGCGCCAGCAGTGAGCGAGGAACACTAAACTTC | CASSERGTLNF
NA | NA | TRBJ1-2 | TRBV6-1 | TGTGCCAGCAGTGTAAGCGCAGGGCGTGGCTACACCTTC | CASSVSAGRGYTF
NA | TRBD1 | TRBJ2-5 | TRBV25-1 | TGTGCCAGCAGATCCTTCGGGACAGGACAAGAGACCCAGTACTTC | CASRSFGTGQETQYF
NA | NA | TRBJ2-1 | TRBV7-9 | TGTGCCAGCAGCCGTATAAGCAATGAGCAGTTCTTC | CASSRISNEQFF
NA | NA | TRBJ1-1 | TRBV11-3 | TGTGCCAGCAGCAACAGTACCTCACCCAGTGAGGCTTTCTTT | CASSNSTSPSEAFF
NA | NA | TRBJ1-1 | TRBV5-1 | TGCGCCAGCAGCTCCACAGCGAACACTGAAGCTTTCTTT | CASSSTANTEAFF
NA | TRBD1 | TRBJ2-3 | TRBV7-9 | TGTGCCAGCAGCCCAGGGGGCGCGGCAGATACGCAGTATTTT | CASSPGGAADTQYF
NA | NA | TRBJ2-1 | TRBV4-1 | TGCGCCAGCAGCCAAGATTGGAGCGGCTCCTACAATGAGCAGTTCTTC | CASSQDWSGSYNEQFF
NA | TRBD1 | TRBJ1-6 | TRBV20-1 | TGCAGCCCAGGGGGGGGTTCACCCCTCCACTTT | CSPGGGSPLHF
NA | NA | TRBJ2-5 | TRBV14 | TGTGCCAGCAGCCAATGGGAACTAGGAGAGACCCAGTACTTC | CASSQWELGETQYF
NA | TRBD1 | TRBJ2-3 | TRBV5-1 | TGCGCCAGCAAGGTGGGACAGGGGGTTCCCACAGATACGCAGTATTTT | CASKVGQGVPTDTQYF
NA | NA | TRBJ1-6 | TRBV6-6 | TGTGCCAGCAGTCCCCCCGGGACAAATTATTCACCCCTCCACTTT | CASSPPGTNYSPLHF
NA | TRBD1 | TRBJ1-2 | TRBV5-6 | TGTGCCAGCAGCCCTATCCGATCCCCGGGACAGGGGGCGGGAGGCTACACCTTC | CASSPIRSPGQGAGGYTF
few | NA | TRBJ1-5 | TRBV11-2 | TGTGCCAGCAGCTTAACAGGCGATCAGCCCCAGCATTTT | CASSLTGDQPQHF
NA | TRBD1 | TRBJ2-7 | TRBV4-2 | TGTGCCAGCAGCCAGGGGACAGGAACCTACGAGCAGTACTTC | CASSQGTGTYEQYF
NA | TRBD1 | TRBJ1-4 | TRBV11-2 | TGTGCCAGCAGCCTCGACAGGGTGAACGAAAAACTGTTTTTT | CASSLDRVNEKLFF
NA | TRBD1 | TRBJ1-3 | TRBV4-1 | TGCGCCAGCAGCCGATCGACAGGGTACGACTCTGGAAACACCATATATTTT | CASSRSTGYDSGNTIYF
NA | NA | TRBJ2-2 | TRBV5-1 | TGCGCCAGCACCCTTTGGGGGCAAAACACCGGGGAGCTGTTTTTT | CASTLWGQNTGELFF
NA | NA | TRBJ1-3 | TRBV4-1 | TGCGCCAGCAGCCAAGGCTTCTCTGGAAACACCATATATTTT | CASSQGFSGNTIYF
NA | NA | TRBJ1-3 | TRBV28 | TGTGCCAGCAGTTTATTTGGAAACACCATATATTTT | CASSLFGNTIYF
NA | NA | TRBJ2-1 | TRBV19 | TGTGCCAGTAGTATTACTTCCAATGAGCAGTTCTTC | CASSITSNEQFF
NA | NA | TRBJ2-3 | TRBV7-2 | TGTGCCAGCAGCTTATTGCGAGAAAATACGCAGTATTTT | CASSLLRENTQYF
NA | NA | TRBJ2-7 | TRBV12-5 | TGTGCTAGTGGTTTGGGTAGGTTGGACGAGCAGTACTTC | CASGLGRLDEQYF
NA | NA | TRBJ1-2 | TRBV6-1 | TGTGCCAGCAGTGAAGCTGGGGTTGGCTATGGCTACACCTTC | CASSEAGVGYGYTF
NA | TRBD2 | TRBJ2-1 | TRBV9 | TGTGCCAGCAGCGCAACCGTAGCGGGAGTTAACTACAATGAGCAGTTCTTC | CASSATVAGVNYNEQFF
NA | NA | TRBJ2-3 | TRBV19 | TGTGCCAGCAAAGGGCAGGGCACAGATACGCAGTATTTT | CASKGQGTDTQYF
NA | NA | TRBJ2-1 | TRBV5-3 | TGTGCCAGAAACTTACACGAGGGGGATTGGTACAATGAGCAGTTCTTC | CARNLHEGDWYNEQFF
NA | NA | TRBJ2-5 | TRBV6-6 | TGTGCCAGCAGACTGGGCAGCCAAGAGACCCAGTACTTC | CASRLGSQETQYF
NA | NA | TRBJ1-6 | TRBV11-2 | TGTGCCAGCAGCTTAGGAATGGGGTCAACAGGTTCACCCCTCCACTTT | CASSLGMGSTGSPLHF
NA | TRBD1 | TRBJ2-5 | TRBV5-1 | TGCGCCAGCAGCCCAGGGACAGGTGGCGAGACCCAGTACTTC | CASSPGTGGETQYF
NA | TRBD2 | TRBJ2-4 | TRBV11-3 | TGTGCCAGCAGCCCAACCGGGACTAGCGGAAACATTCAGTACTTC | CASSPTGTSGNIQYF
NA | TRBD1 | TRBJ2-6 | TRBV2 | TGTGCCAGCAGCGACAGGGCTGGGGCCAACGTCCTGACTTTC | CASSDRAGANVLTF
once | NA | TRBJ2-5 | TRBV11-2 | TGTGCCAGCAGCTTACAAGAGTCAGAGACCCAGTACTTC | CASSLQESETQYF
once | NA | TRBJ2-3 | TRBV5-1 | TGCGCCAGCAGCTTGGGGCGGGACCTACTGGGAGATACGCAGTATTTT | CASSLGRDLLGDTQYF
NA | NA | TRBJ1-3 | TRBV19 | TGTGCCAGTAGTATAGACGTCTCTAGGATCTCTGGAAACACCATATATTTT | CASSIDVSRISGNTIYF
NA | NA | TRBJ2-2 | TRBV7-9 | TGTGCCAGCAGCTTAGTAATCGGTGGCGGGGAGCTGTTTTTT | CASSLVIGGGELFF
NA | TRBD2 | TRBJ2-1 | TRBV19 | TGTGCCAGTAGTTCCCGGGGTAGCGGGCGTACCTACAATGAGCAGTTCTTC | CASSSRGSGRTYNEQFF
NA | NA | TRBJ1-2 | TRBV5-6 | TGTGCCAGCAGCCTGGCGGTCCGCGGCTACACCTTC | CASSLAVRGYTF
NA | TRBD1 | TRBJ1-5 | TRBV6-6 | TGTGCCAGCAGACTCGGGACAGGTTCTAATCAGCCCCAGCATTTT | CASRLGTGSNQPQHF
once | NA | TRBJ1-1 | TRBV5-1 | TGCGCCAGCAGCTTGGGCTGGGCAGCTGGGAACACTGAAGCTTTCTTT | CASSLGWAAGNTEAFF
NA | NA | TRBJ1-2 | TRBV7-9 | TGTGCCAGCAGCAGCACAGGGAGTAGTTCCTATGGCTACACCTTC | CASSSTGSSSYGYTF
once | TRBD2 | TRBJ2-5 | TRBV5-1 | TGCGCCAGCAGCTTAATAGCGGGCCGAGAGACCCAGTACTTC | CASSLIAGRETQYF
NA | TRBD1 | TRBJ2-3 | TRBV2 | TGTGCCAGCAGTTACAGGGGCCCCACAGATACGCAGTATTTT | CASSYRGPTDTQYF
NA | NA | TRBJ2-7 | TRBV7-5 | TGTGCCAGAAGCTTAGAAGCCTGCCGGGGGGAGCAGTACTTC | CARSLEACRGEQYF
once | TRBD2 | TRBJ2-7 | TRBV5-1 | TGCGCCAGCAGCCACGGGACTAGCGGGTACGAGCAGTACTTC | CASSHGTSGYEQYF
few | NA | TRBJ2-7 | TRBV10-1 | TGCGCCAGCAGTGAGTCTAGCGGAGCCTACGAGCAGTACTTC | CASSESSGAYEQYF
NA | TRBD1 | TRBJ2-7 | TRBV6-6 | TGTGCCAGCAGTTCGACAGGGAATGTTGGTGAGCAGTACTTC | CASSSTGNVGEQYF
NA | NA | TRBJ1-2 | TRBV14 | TGTGCCAGCAGCCAAGGGCTTACTAACTATGGCTACACCTTC | CASSQGLTNYGYTF
NA | NA | TRBJ1-1 | TRBV10-3 | TGTGCCATCAGCTTCGGGACAATAAACACTGAAGCTTTCTTT | CAISFGTINTEAFF
NA | TRBD1 | TRBJ2-7 | TRBV6-6 | TGTGCCAGCAGCCGAGGACAGGGGATAAGACCATACGAGCAGTACTTC | CASSRGQGIRPYEQYF
few | NA | TRBJ1-2 | TRBV6-6 | TGTGCCAGCAGTTATCCAGCGAACTATGGCTACACCTTC | CASSYPANYGYTF
NA | NA | TRBJ2-5 | TRBV28 | TGTGCCAGCAGTTTTAGAGAGACCCAGTACTTC | CASSFRETQYF